Included here is one T cell receptor beta chain sequence, with context. This clone was counted at least ten times. Its antigen is unknown. It has no much larger one-base neighbor in the sample; base qualities were not kept. Other nucleotide sequences in the sample specify the same CDR3. Healthy HIV-negative adults with no recently reported acute infections or vaccinations were included as donors. Only Caucasian adults living in Nashville, Tennessee, USA were represented among the donors. CD4+ T cells were enriched through magnetic negative selection, after which naive cells were positively selected on CD45RA and the remaining negative fraction served as the memory subset. Blood was collected by leukapheresis, and PBMCs were isolated by Ficoll-Histopaque density gradient centrifugation and then cryopreserved in liquid nitrogen vapor phase. Analytical flow cytometry was used to check the purity and quantity of each magnetically sorted T cell population. From each sorted fraction, genomic DNA was isolated and quantified by UV absorbance on a Nanodrop 2000c.

The data derive from a study of shared clonotypes between healthy human individuals (dated by TCRdb to about 2020). Describing the broader study: Three men and two women, aged 18 to 49 years, made up the cohort. To estimate repertoire size and how much clonotype sharing occurs between individuals, the study deeply sequenced the blood TCR repertoires of five healthy adults. Leukapheresis yielded between about 0.8 and 9.5 billion PBMCs per donor. Libraries were prepared and TCR repertoires were sequenced by different laboratories using diverse techniques, in order to increase sequencing depth and limit assay-specific biases. Per donor, three plates each were used for CD4 naive and CD4 memory, two for CD8 naive, and one for CD8 memory.

V and J lose 2 bases and 5 bases, and a span of 15 bases separates them. Measured from the cysteine to the phenylalanine, the CDR3 is 15 residues long. CDR3 DNA only is kept here, 45 bases in frame from base 1. CDR1 and CDR2 were assigned from the germline V gene as MNHNS and SASEGT. Results the study describes overall, beyond this receptor: Based on pairwise subsampling, the degree of clonotype sharing among donors was expected to be affected by sequencing depth. Across four donors, about 5% of naive CD4, roughly 3.4% of naive CD8, 2.3% of memory CD4, and under 0.45% of memory CD8 clonotypes were shared. Rarefaction of sorted-subset datasets indicated incomplete sequencing despite the large sequencing depth. Naive subsets generally had larger estimated clonotype richness than memory subsets did. Sampling was restricted to blood, and TCR repertoires in tissues likely differ from the TCR repertoires found in blood. Clonotypes shared by all four sorted-subset donors showed higher generation probabilities than non-shared clonotypes. The genetic and exposure-history diversity represented was limited by the small number of donors.

Using the deep immunoSEQ assay, TCR CDR3 regions were amplified from genomic DNA by multiplex PCR. For each cell subset, the extracted genomic DNA was distributed evenly across all wells of several immunoSEQ 96-well plates, and each plate served as one replicate. For sorted subsets, each replicate PCR was loaded with 200 ng genomic DNA, equivalent to 25,000 to 35,000 T cell genomes. The purified libraries were quantified using a Qubit 3.0 fluorometer, sized with a Bioanalyzer 2100, and then quantified again using the KAPA Library Quantification kit. A separate single-read 150-cycle Illumina NextSeq 550 flow cell was used to sequence each immunoSEQ 96-well plate. As for the authors' bioinformatics: Because only junctional sequences without quality scores were contained in the immunoSEQ output, filtering matching that applied to full-length reads could not be performed. To assign V/J genes and CDR3, sequences were annotated using PyIR, a Python wrapper for IgBLAST v1.9, with IMGT germline references. Any read was removed if the V/J assignment was weak (E-value above 1e-6), the CDR3 was missing, or the read contained stop codons, out-of-frame junctions, or ambiguous translated residues. V3J clonotypes were defined as sequences sharing the same inferred V gene, J gene, and CDR3 amino acid sequence. The percentage overlap between two repertoires was calculated by dividing the number of shared unique clonotypes by the size of the smaller repertoire. Richness of each repertoire was evaluated using RTK rarefaction, the Chao1 estimator, and Recon v2.1 estimates of unobserved clonotypes. Generation probabilities were computed with OLGA for all TCRbeta clonotypes obtained by the gDNA method from several donors. Here the immuneACCESS table is served through TCRdb, limited to in-frame sequences with V and J called. Missing clones are a known gap in these copies; in checked studies unresolved V genes cover under half, and the rest lacks a known reason. The D gene and trimming were derived from the DNA, and the V and J assignments and clone size from that table. Across this sample there are fewer than 1.4 million clones, with around three quarters seen only once. Of the sample, 0.55% to 0.7% is held by the ten largest clones.

This receptor was identified in a man aged 18 to 30 in good health. Some clones in this sample may be carry-over from other donors' samples. This sequence uses TRBV6-1 and TRBJ1-1; the D segment cannot be called with confidence. The specimen was memory CD4+ T cells from PBMCs. This specimen's cell subset or site label, interpreted: CD45RA-negative fraction. The CDR3 has the sequence CASSEYGDGWTEAFF. The DNA sequence is as follows: TGTGCCAGCAGTGAATACGGGGATGGATGGACTGAAGCTTTCTTT.